This T cell receptor beta chain appears in the sequencing data of a study of cytomegalovirus exposure and HLA in healthy donors. General study points: Later analysis identified a missense DCLRE1C variant that was linked to TCR beta V- and J-gene trimming.

Turning to this clone: What it binds is not known.

PCR was performed using 60 Vbeta and 13 Jbeta primers. Produced via immunoSEQ multiplex PCR; TCRdb's table is partial and in-frame only. The sample contains fewer than 250,000 clones, almost 80% of which appear only once. This sequence originates from a male donor in good health and CMV-seronegative. The sequenced sample was PBMCs.

CDR3 region: CASSEDSSYEQYF. CDR3 nucleotides: TGTGCCAGCAGTGAAGACAGTTCCTACGAGCAGTACTTC. The chain joins TRBV2 to TRBJ2-7; D not certain. The CDR3 contains 13 residues. Germline CDR1 is SNHLY and CDR2 is FYNNEI. The V gene lost 1 base and the J gene lost 1 base, with 5 bases spanning the gap.